The 8 T cell receptor beta chains presented below share a single source sample, sequenced in a study of PD-1 blockade in classical Hodgkin lymphoma. Produced via immunoSEQ multiplex PCR; TCRdb's table is partial and in-frame only. Of about 97,000 clones listed, approximately 80% are singletons. The patients all showed relapse after autologous stem cell transplantation, while their brentuximab vedotin exposure varied. The sequencing here drew on peripheral blood mononuclear cells (PBMCs), taken at baseline. These receptors came from a human donor with classical Hodgkin lymphoma.

This chain links TRBV5-1 with TRBJ2-1; 7 bases line up with TRBD2. Germline CDR1 and CDR2: SGHRS and YFSETQ. The CDR3 totals 14 residues. After removal of 4 bases from V and 5 bases from J, the junction contained 6 bases not matched to a gene. The CDR3 DNA is TGCGCCAGCAGCGCGGGAGCTCTTAACAATGAGCAGTTCTTC. Translated: CASSAGALNNEQFF. Full variable domain (missing parts from reference TRBV5-1 and TRBJ2-1): KAGVTQTPRYLIKTRGQQVTLSCSPISGHRSVSWYQQTPGQGLQFLFEYFSETQRNKGNFPGRFSGRQFSNSRSEMNVSTLELGDSALYLCASSAGALNNEQFFGPGTRLTVL.

This clone was detected a few times. This rearrangement joins TRBV10-1 to TRBJ2-7, with D perhaps matching TRBD1 or TRBD2 (5 bases each). Germline V CDR1 and CDR2: WNHNN, SYGVQD (reference sequence). CDR3 length: 13 residues. The V end was cut by 5 bases, the J end by 3 bases, with 11 bases between. The CDR3: CASSRDPLYEQYF. The CDR3 DNA sequence: TGCGCCAGCAGTCGGGACCCTCTCTACGAGCAGTACTTC.

The count of this clone is one. The chain carries TRBV5-1 and TRBJ1-1; D perhaps matches TRBD1 (5 bases). Germline V gives CDR1 SGHRS, CDR2 YFSETQ. This CDR3 has 14 amino acids. V was cut by 2 bases and J by 4 bases, with 12 bases left in between. In DNA form, the CDR3 reads TGCGCCAGCAGCTTCAAGACAGACCCCACTGAAGCTTTCTTT. It codes for CASSFKTDPTEAFF.

In its sample, this clone was seen once. The chain combines TRBV9 with TRBJ2-6; D gene unclear. CDR3 length equals 15 residues. V lost 4 bases to trimming and J lost 0 bases, with 8 bases between them. Germline assignment: CDR1 SGDLS and CDR2 YYNGEE. CDR3 residues: CASSPINSGANVLTF. CDR3 DNA: TGTGCCAGCAGCCCCATAAACTCTGGGGCCAACGTCCTGACTTTC.

This chain joins TRBV15 and TRBJ2-7; 7 bases line up with TRBD2. V was clipped by 0 bases and J by 2 bases; unmatched bases: 4. Per the germline V gene, CDR1 is LNHNV and CDR2 is YYDKDF (reference sequence). The CDR3 runs 15 residues. This chain's CDR3 is CATSREAGDPYEQYF. CDR3 DNA sequence: TGTGCCACCAGCAGAGAGGCGGGAGACCCCTACGAGCAGTACTTC.

This sequence joins TRBV30 and TRBJ2-1, with 11 bases lining up with TRBD2. V dropped 4 bases and J dropped 3; count of bases not matched to a gene: 2. CDR3 length equals 14 residues. Germline V CDR1 and CDR2: GTSNPN, SVGIG (reference sequence). The CDR3 sequence is CAWNLAGGYNEQFF. The CDR3 DNA reads as TGTGCCTGGAATCTAGCGGGGGGCTACAATGAGCAGTTCTTC. The full variable domain, in which reference TRBV30 and TRBJ2-1 provide the parts outside the CDR3, is SQTIHQWPATLVQPVGSPLSLECTVEGTSNPNLYWYRQAAGRGLQLLFYSVGIGQISSEVPQNLSASRPQDRQFILSSKKLLLSDSGFYLCAWNLAGGYNEQFFGPGTRLTVL.

This chain links TRBV7-2 with TRBJ2-2; 9 bases agree with TRBD2. The germline gives CDR1 SGHTA, CDR2 FQGNSA. Unmatched junction bases numbered 3, after V lost 0 bases and J lost 4 bases. There are 16 residues in the CDR3. CDR3 coding DNA: TGTGCCAGCAGCTTAGCAGCTAGCGGGGCCACCGGGGAGCTGTTTTTT. This gives the protein CASSLAASGATGELFF. Variable domain in full (rest from reference TRBV7-2 and TRBJ2-2): GAGVSQSPSNKVTEKGKDVELRCDPISGHTALYWYRQSLGQGLEFLIYFQGNSAPDKSGLPSDRFSAERTGGSVSTLTIQRTQQEDSAVYLCASSLAASGATGELFFGEGSRLTVL.

The genes are TRBV11-3 and TRBJ1-1; TRBD1 agrees at 8 bases. The CDR3 is made up of 14 amino acids. The ends lost 4 bases at V and 4 bases at J; junction bases unmatched: 5. The germline V gene encodes CDR1 SGHNT and CDR2 YENEEA. The DNA of the CDR3 is TGTGCCAGCAGCTCAGGGGGCGCGAGCACTGAAGCTTTCTTT. Its protein product is CASSSGGASTEAFF.